This passage covers 19 T cell receptor beta chains from one sample sequenced in a study of beta chain features in type 1 diabetes. These receptors' antigens are unknown. TCRB transcripts that were expressed got sequenced, as all of the isolated RNA had been reverse transcribed. This table comes from immunoSEQ multiplex PCR, and its TCRdb copy is limited to in-frame clones, with some not included. The table has around 180,000 clones, roughly 7.1% seen once. Overall study findings and caveats: Across all four CD4+ subsets, people with type 1 diabetes showed modestly shorter TCRB CDR3s.

Sequencing was performed on central memory CD4+ T cells from blood. The receptors come from a middle-aged woman with type 1 diabetes.

This clone came up a few times. The CDR3 sequence is CASSPQGTLQETQYF. The CDR3 bases are TGTGCCAGCAGCCCACAGGGCACCCTCCAAGAGACCCAGTACTTC. V is TRBV7-2 and J is TRBJ2-5; perhaps TRBD1 as D (6 bases). The CDR3 totals 15 residues. Germline V gene lookup returns CDR1 SGHTA and CDR2 FQGNSA. Trimming pared 5 bases from V and 1 base from J, leaving 14 bases between.

This clone has just a few counts. This chain's CDR3 is CASSFLGGENIQYF. For the CDR3, the DNA is TGTGCCAGCAGCTTCTTGGGGGGGGAAAACATTCAGTACTTC. The rearrangement uses TRBV11-1 and TRBJ2-4; 7 nucleotides match TRBD2. The CDR3 runs to 14 residues. CDR1 SGHAT and CDR2 FQDESV come from the germline V gene (reference sequence). J was trimmed by 5 bases and V by 3 bases; bases with no gene match: 4.

This clone was picked up a small number of times. V and J are TRBV28 and TRBJ2-3; 11 bases are shared with TRBD2. V shed 5 bases and J 3 bases; nucleotides not matched to a gene: 10. The CDR3 runs to 17 residues. Germline V lookup: CDR1 MDHEN, CDR2 SYDVKM. This chain's CDR3 is CASSATSGKEATDTQYF. CDR3 bases: TGTGCCAGCAGTGCGACTAGCGGGAAGGAAGCGACAGATACGCAGTATTTT.

In this sample, this clone turned up a few times. This sequence joins TRBV6-6 and TRBJ2-4; 11 nucleotides align to TRBD1. The germline gives CDR1 MNHNY, CDR2 SVGAGI (reference sequence). The CDR3 spans 14 residues. V lost 6 bases and J lost 8; bases outside the gene matches: 6. CDR3 sequence reads: CASRPGTGGDIQYF. The CDR3 DNA reads as TGTGCCAGCAGGCCTGGGACAGGGGGAGACATTCAGTACTTC.

The V and J genes are TRBV6-5 and TRBJ1-1; possibly TRBD1 for D (5 bases). The CDR3 runs to 15 residues. Germline CDR1 is MNHEY and CDR2 is SVGAGI. V shed 6 bases and J shed 3 bases, with 17 bases lying between them. CDR3 in DNA: TGTGCCAGCAGGAACGCAGGGTTCTGGGACACTGAAGCTTTCTTT. Translation: CASRNAGFWDTEAFF.

This clone was recorded a few times. The chain uses TRBV11-3 and TRBJ2-7; 7 nucleotides agree with TRBD1. CDR3 length equals 13 residues. V shed 1 base, J shed 7 bases, and the junction held 4 bases outside the gene matches. CDR1 and CDR2 (germline): SGHNT, YENEEA. The CDR3 sequence: CASSLAGQREQYF. The CDR3 DNA reads TGTGCCAGCAGCTTAGCGGGACAGAGAGAGCAGTACTTC.

This clone was seen a few times. V gene TRBV27 combines with J gene TRBJ2-7; a weak D match, TRBD2 (6 bases). Per the germline V gene, CDR1 is MNHEY and CDR2 is SMNVEV (reference sequence). CDR3 length equals 14 residues. V was trimmed by 3 bases and J by 6 bases, leaving 15 bases between them. The CDR3 loop is CASSLGLTISEQYF. Written as DNA, the CDR3 is TGTGCCAGCAGTTTGGGACTGACTATAAGCGAGCAGTACTTC.

To note about this clone: This CDR3 is also generated by other DNA sequences in the sample. The chain couples TRBV5-6 to TRBJ1-1; no definite D call. Germline CDR1 and CDR2: SGHDT and YYEEEE. V lost 1 base to trimming and J lost 0 bases, with 4 bases between them. The CDR3 loop spans 13 amino acids. The CDR3 region has the DNA TGTGCCAGCAGCTTGACGGTGAACACTGAAGCTTTCTTT. This sequence encodes CASSLTVNTEAFF.

This clone was picked up a small number of times. The chain uses TRBV9 and TRBJ2-1; 7 positions match TRBD2. Unmatched junction bases numbered 14, after V lost 6 bases and J lost 5 bases. The CDR3 length is 16 residues. CDR1 SGDLS and CDR2 YYNGEE come from the germline V gene. CDR3 nucleotide sequence: TGTGCCAGCATAGGAAGGCGGGAGCATGTGAACAATGAGCAGTTCTTC. This sequence encodes CASIGRREHVNNEQFF.

The J gene is TRBJ1-1, the V gene TRBV9; D not certain. The length of the CDR3 is 13 residues. CDR1 SGDLS and CDR2 YYNGEE come from the germline V gene. Deletions cut 4 bases from V and 0 bases from J, with 7 bases between. CDR3 sequence: CASSRLMNTEAFF. The CDR3 bases are TGTGCCAGCAGCCGACTCATGAACACTGAAGCTTTCTTT.

J is TRBJ2-7 and V is TRBV2; 10 bases line up with TRBD1. V was pared by 6 bases and J by 3 bases, with 5 bases of the junction left unmatched. CDR1 is SNHLY, CDR2 FYNNEI, per germline. The CDR3 runs 14 residues. CDR3: CASRGQGKGYEQYF. The CDR3 bases are TGTGCCAGCAGGGGACAGGGGAAAGGCTACGAGCAGTACTTC.

This clone turned up a few times. Other nucleotide sequences from this sample produce the same CDR3. V and J are TRBV18 and TRBJ1-2, with D perhaps TRBD1 (6 bases). The germline V and J ends were trimmed by 3 bases and 2 bases, with 13 bases remaining between them. This CDR3 is 15 amino acids long. Per germline, CDR1 KGHSH and CDR2 LQKENI. The CDR3 spells CASSPNRESNYGYTF. In DNA, the CDR3 is TGTGCCAGCTCACCGAACAGGGAATCGAACTATGGCTACACCTTC.

This clone was detected ten times or more. V is TRBV7-2 and J is TRBJ1-1; D perhaps matches TRBD1 (6 bases). Trimming cost V 5 bases and J 5 bases, with 18 bases left between them. The CDR3 runs 15 residues. The germline gives CDR1 SGHTA, CDR2 FQGNSA. The CDR3 region is CASSIGRTEGTEAFF. CDR3 nucleotide sequence: TGTGCCAGCAGCATTGGTCGGACAGAAGGGACTGAAGCTTTCTTT.

This CDR3 is CASSPLSLPSGELFF. In DNA, the CDR3 is TGTGCCAGCAGCCCCCTTTCCCTCCCCTCCGGGGAGCTGTTTTTT. V gene TRBV7-6 combines with J gene TRBJ2-2; D call uncertain. Germline V gene sequence: CDR1 SGHVS, CDR2 FNYEAQ. The CDR3 spans 15 residues. Between the trimmed V and J ends, which lost 5 bases and 6 bases, there was a span of 16 bases.

This clone has more than one count but fewer than ten. The chain links TRBV6-5 to TRBJ1-1; no definite D call. V was shortened by 4 bases and J by 1 base, with 10 bases between the two germline ends. The germline V gene encodes CDR1 MNHEY and CDR2 SVGAGI. CDR3 length: 14 amino acids. The CDR3, as DNA: TGTGCCAGCAGTTCTCGACAAAAGAACACTGAAGCTTTCTTT. This translates into CASSSRQKNTEAFF.

The CDR3 nucleotides read TGTGCCAGCAGTAGAGGTCCTAGCTCCTACGAGCAGTACTTC. Amino acids: CASSRGPSSYEQYF. The rearrangement joins TRBV6-5 to TRBJ2-7; the D is unclear. The CDR3 length is 14 residues. Germline V lookup: CDR1 MNHEY, CDR2 SVGAGI. V lost 5 bases to trimming and J lost 0 bases, with 11 bases between them.

There are a few counts of this clone. This chain links TRBV5-6 with TRBJ2-2; D is possibly TRBD1 (5 bases). CDR1 SGHDT and CDR2 YYEEEE come from the germline V gene. The V and J ends lost 4 bases and 4 bases respectively, with 8 bases between them. The CDR3 extends over 13 amino acids. The chain's CDR3 is CASSTDSTGELFF. DNA of the CDR3: TGTGCCAGCAGCACCGACAGCACCGGGGAGCTGTTTTTT. Full variable domain (missing parts from reference TRBV5-6 and TRBJ2-2): DAGVTQSPTHLIKTRGQQVTLRCSPKSGHDTVSWYQQALGQGPQFIFQYYEEEERQRGNFPDRFSGHQFPNYSSELNVNALLLGDSALYLCASSTDSTGELFFGEGSRLTVL.

V usage is TRBV7-2 and J usage is TRBJ2-5; D might be TRBD2 (5 bases). This CDR3 contains 14 residues. The V end lost 5 bases, the J end lost 5 bases, and 15 bases lay between the germline ends. Looked up from germline, CDR1 is SGHTA and CDR2 is FQGNSA. CDR3 nucleotide sequence: TGTGCCAGCAGCCCCCCGGCGGGCCGGGAGACCCAGTACTTC. Translating it yields CASSPPAGRETQYF.

Only a few counts were recorded for this clone. This rearrangement joins TRBV7-9 to TRBJ1-1; TRBD1 matches 9 bases. This CDR3 has 14 residues. Germline assignment: CDR1 SEHNR and CDR2 FQNEAQ (reference sequence). V shed 5 bases, J shed 4 bases, and the junction held 5 bases outside the gene matches. CDR3 DNA: TGTGCCAGCAGCGTACAGACAGGGGGCACTGAAGCTTTCTTT. It yields the protein CASSVQTGGTEAFF.